This T cell receptor beta chain was identified during a study of T cells in Graves' hyperthyroidism and ophthalmopathy. Study-wide results and caveats: Most thyroid-expanded clonotypes above 0.001 were also found in blood.

Trimming pared 7 bases from V and 8 bases from J, leaving 17 bases between. In germline, CDR1 is LGHDT, CDR2 YNNKEL (reference sequence). The CDR3 runs 14 residues. Regarding this clonotype: Its antigen is unknown.

The hyperthyroidism patients had all been newly diagnosed, and their disease duration was under 2 months. Their ages ranged from 18 to 65 years. The diagnostic basis comprised clinical symptoms, serum thyroxine and TRAb, thyroid ultrasound and orbital computed tomography. RNA transcripts yielded amplified TCR beta CDR3 regions. With the HTBI primer set, the TCR CDR3 went through a first round of RT-PCR. TCRdb processed the multiplex PCR reads anew with MiXCR; each CDR3 protein has one entry. This sample carries 300,000 to 350,000 distinct CDR3 sequences, around 23% of them seen once, and the ten largest clones take 50%.

The clonotype comes from a woman between 45 and 65 years old with Graves' hyperthyroidism. This chain connects TRBV3-1 to TRBJ1-4; D possibly corresponds to TRBD1 (6 bases). Specimen: blood. Here the CDR3 reads CASTQAWGREKLFF. CDR3 sequence (DNA): TGTGCCAGCACCCAGGCCTGGGGGCGAGAAAAACTGTTTTTT. Full variable domain (outside the CDR3, taken from reference TRBV3-1 and TRBJ1-4): DTAVSQTPKYLVTQMGNDKSIKCEQNLGHDTMYWYKQDSKKFLKIMFSYNNKELIINETVPNRFSPKSPDKAHLNLHINSLELGDSAVYFCASTQAWGREKLFFGSGTQLSVL.